The clone carrying this T cell receptor beta chain appeared many times. This sample is drawn from a study of blood T cells in healthy people across ages. This CDR3 is built from 16 residues. V lost 0 bases and J 0 bases, leaving 7 bases between the germline ends. From germline, CDR1 is SGHRS and CDR2 YFSETQ. The second PCR ran roughly 7 to 12 cycles with a sample-barcoded 5' primer and J-beta primers. TCRdb reanalysed the 5' RACE reads using MiXCR and keeps one entry per CDR3 protein. This table holds about 1,800,000 distinct CDR3 sequences, 28% found once. Sequenced: blood. This rearrangement joins TRBV5-1 to TRBJ2-6, with D possibly matching TRBD1 (5 bases). The clonotype originates from a woman aged 25 to 39 in good health. The CDR3 is CASSLEGRSGANVLTF. CDR3 nucleotide sequence: TGCGCCAGCAGCTTGGAGGGGCGCTCTGGGGCCAACGTCCTGACTTTC.